This T cell receptor (beta chain) appears in the sequencing data of a study of identical twins. Study-wide results and limits: Model-predicted out-of-frame TCR alpha sharing fell below observed values in monozygotic twins. Instead of following the same donors, the conclusions were based on cross-sectional statistical analysis. Out-of-frame beta chain sequences displayed weaker excess sharing between twins.

Template switching added a universal primer binding site, and final cDNA carried unique molecular identifiers. TCRdb re-analysed the 5' RACE reads in MiXCR, keeping a single row per CDR3 protein. The sample holds 1.5 million or so distinct CDR3 sequences; less than 40% are singletons and the top ten take about 0.27%. Germline V lookup: CDR1 SNHLY, CDR2 FYNNEI. V was cut by 7 bases and J by 5 bases, with 15 bases left in between. The CDR3 has 13 amino acids. Notes on this clonotype: Antigen: not known.

V gene TRBV2 combines with J gene TRBJ2-7; D not resolved. The clonotype originates from a newborn girl in good health. Sample: cord blood. The CDR3 coding sequence is TGTGCCAGCAAGCTCTTACTCAACCACGAGCAGTACTTC. Amino acids: CASKLLLNHEQYF. The full variable domain, rest sourced from reference TRBV2 and TRBJ2-7, is EPEVTQTPSHQVTQMGQEVILRCVPISNHLYFYWYRQILGQKVEFLVSFYNNEISEKSEIFDDQFSVERPDGSNFTLKIRSTKLEDSAMYFCASKLLLNHEQYFGPGTRLTVT.